The clone carrying this T cell receptor beta chain was seen repeatedly, ten times or more. What it recognizes is unknown. This record belongs to a study of blood T cells in healthy people across ages. General observations from the study: Diversity was higher, and naive CD4+ cells more numerous, in long-lived donors than in aged donors. With age, beta diversity per million T cells declined roughly linearly, significantly by approximately 41.

The study recruited healthy Caucasian donors from Russia who were aged about 6 to 90. Each donor gave 9 to 10 milliliters of peripheral blood. V lost 8 bases to trimming and J lost 0 bases, with 9 bases between them. Germline V CDR1 and CDR2: SGHTA, FQGNSA. This CDR3 spans 13 amino acids. A sample-barcoded 5' primer and a J-beta primer mix were used in a second PCR of roughly 7 to 11 cycles. A single record per CDR3 protein comes from TCRdb applying MiXCR to the 5' RACE reads. Of about 1,400,000 distinct CDR3 sequences in the sample, around two fifths were seen once. What was sequenced was blood. This TCR came from a woman under 30 in good health. The chain uses TRBV7-2 and TRBJ2-3; D possibly uses TRBD1 or TRBD2 (5 bases each). CDR3 DNA sequence: TGTGCCAGCCGGGACGGAAGCACAGATACGCAGTATTTT. Translating gives CASRDGSTDTQYF.